This TCR beta chain was identified during a study of siplizumab effects on memory and regulatory T cells. The study's findings and limits: Naive T cells seemed more diverse than memory cells and seemed major alloresponse contributors. The study found that siplizumab significantly reduced alloreactive sequences traceable to unstimulated CD4+ memory cells.

The repertoire was sequenced with immunoSEQ multiplex PCR; TCRdb's copy has only in-frame clones and lacks some. The table shows about 100,000 clones, with approximately 92% occurring only once. V gave up 0 bases and J gave up 3 bases, with 12 bases separating them. The CDR3 runs 15 residues. Germline CDR1 reads SGHRS; CDR2 reads YFSETQ. Notes on this clone: Its antigen is unidentified.

The rearrangement joins TRBV5-1 to TRBJ2-5; D ambiguous. The material sequenced was CD4+ T cells sorted from blood. This receptor was identified in a human donor in good health. In DNA form, the CDR3 reads TGCGCCAGCAGCTTGGGGTTTGGCGGTGAAGAGACCCAGTACTTC. This encodes CASSLGFGGEETQYF.